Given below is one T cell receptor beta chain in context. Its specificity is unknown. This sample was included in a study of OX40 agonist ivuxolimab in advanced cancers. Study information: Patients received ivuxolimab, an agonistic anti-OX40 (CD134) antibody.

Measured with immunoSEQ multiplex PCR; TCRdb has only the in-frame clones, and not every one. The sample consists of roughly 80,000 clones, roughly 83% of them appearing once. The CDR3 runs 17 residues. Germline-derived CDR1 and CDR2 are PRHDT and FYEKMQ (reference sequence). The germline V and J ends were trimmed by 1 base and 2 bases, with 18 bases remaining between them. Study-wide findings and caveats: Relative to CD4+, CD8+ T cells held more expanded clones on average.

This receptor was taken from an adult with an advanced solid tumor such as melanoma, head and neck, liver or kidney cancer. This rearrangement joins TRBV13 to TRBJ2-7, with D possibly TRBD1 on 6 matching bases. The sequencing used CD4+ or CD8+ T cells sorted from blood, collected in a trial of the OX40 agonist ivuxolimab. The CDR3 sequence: CASSLEQGHTGTYEQYF. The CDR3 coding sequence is TGTGCCAGCAGCTTAGAACAGGGACACACCGGCACCTACGAGCAGTACTTC.